Below, one T cell receptor (beta chain) is given with its context. Its antigen is currently unknown. This sample is part of a study of CD8 T cells in Susac syndrome. General study findings and limits: TCR sequencing and HLA analysis covered a relatively small number of individuals.

Negative isolation yielded the CD8+ and CD4+ T cells, while FACS enriched the TEMRA cells. Reverse transcription of roughly 0.45 to 1 ug RNA used random hexamers. Amplification of TCR beta CDR3 across 54 Vbeta and 13 Jbeta was performed with immunoSEQ multiplex PCR. TCRdb used MiXCR to reprocess the immunoSEQ multiplex PCR reads, holding one entry per CDR3 protein. The table lists some 180,000 distinct CDR3 sequences, about 95% of them singletons. Germline V gene lookup returns CDR1 SGHRS and CDR2 YFSETQ. This CDR3 comprises 16 residues. The germline V and J ends were trimmed by 0 bases and 1 base, with 8 bases remaining between them.

Sample: CD4+ T cells from PBMCs. The gene calls are TRBV5-1 and TRBJ2-6, with D unclear. The clonotype originates from a human donor in good health. This chain's CDR3 is CASSLEAFSGANVLTF. The CDR3 DNA follows: TGCGCCAGCAGCTTGGAGGCGTTTTCTGGGGCCAACGTCCTGACTTTC.